This is a list of T cell receptor beta chains from one sample in a study of cytomegalovirus exposure and HLA in healthy donors. Generated by immunoSEQ multiplex PCR, the TCRdb table keeps only in-frame clones and is missing some. The table lists around 93,000 clones, roughly four fifths of them singletons. Material for sequencing was PBMCs. These receptors were taken from a young man in good health and CMV-seropositive. Each CDR3 is given with its conserved first and last residue. Fields, in order: D gene, V gene, clone size, J gene, CDR3 DNA, CDR3 protein. D genes are given only for firm matches. Clone size, where shown, is once, few, many, or a class for clones that have expanded.

NA	TRBV28	NA	TRBJ2-1	TGTGCCAGCAGATTCAGGACAGTCTCCTACAATGAGCAGTTCTTC	CASRFRTVSYNEQFF
NA	TRBV5-1	NA	TRBJ2-5	TGCGCCAGCAGAATCGACCAAGAGACCCAGTACTTC	CASRIDQETQYF
NA	TRBV6-5	few	TRBJ1-1	TGTGCCAGCAGACGTGAGCTGAACACTGAAGCTTTCTTT	CASRRELNTEAFF
TRBD1	TRBV28	NA	TRBJ2-7	TGTGCCAGCAGTTTGAGAACAGGGGGTAATCACGAGCAGTACTTC	CASSLRTGGNHEQYF
NA	TRBV28	few	TRBJ1-1	TGTGCCAGCAGTTTCCCCAGGGGATTTGGGTACACTGAAGCTTTCTTT	CASSFPRGFGYTEAFF
NA	TRBV12-5	few	TRBJ1-1	TGTGCTAGTGGTTTGGCGGGAAACACTGAAGCTTTCTTT	CASGLAGNTEAFF
NA	TRBV4-1	NA	TRBJ1-4	TGCGCCAGCAGTCCGAGTGATGGAGTTGGAGAAAAACTGTTTTTT	CASSPSDGVGEKLFF
TRBD1	TRBV7-9	NA	TRBJ1-4	TGTGCCAGCAGCTTTCGGACAGGGGTTGATCATGAAAAACTGTTTTTT	CASSFRTGVDHEKLFF
NA	TRBV28	NA	TRBJ2-2	TGTGCCAGCAGTTTTGCCGGCCGGGCCGGGGAGCTGTTTTTT	CASSFAGRAGELFF
NA	TRBV28	NA	TRBJ2-1	TGTGCCACCTCCTCTCAGGGGCCCAGCTCCTACAATGAGCAGTTCTTC	CATSSQGPSSYNEQFF
TRBD1	TRBV30	NA	TRBJ1-1	TGTGCCTGGGGGCCCTACCGCAGGGGGCGACTGAACACTGAAGCTTTCTTT	CAWGPYRRGRLNTEAFF
TRBD2	TRBV28	NA	TRBJ2-1	TGTGCCAGCAGTCAACAGAATCGCGGGACTAGCTCCTACAATGAGCAGTTCTTC	CASSQQNRGTSSYNEQFF
TRBD2	TRBV10-1	NA	TRBJ2-1	TGCGCCAGCAGTGGACTAGCGGACTACAATGAGCAGTTCTTC	CASSGLADYNEQFF
NA	TRBV6-5	NA	TRBJ1-1	TGTGCCAGCAGTTACCAGGGGTTAGGTGAAGCTTTCTTT	CASSYQGLGEAFF
NA	TRBV5-1	NA	TRBJ2-5	TGCGCCAGCAGCTTGACACTAGACACGAGGGGGAGAGAGACCCAGTACTTC	CASSLTLDTRGRETQYF
TRBD2	TRBV15	NA	TRBJ2-7	TGTGCCACCAGCCGAATGATGGGGGGGCGGGGGGGCTCCTACGAGCAGTACTTC	CATSRMMGGRGGSYEQYF
NA	TRBV6-5	NA	TRBJ1-2	TGTGCCAGCAGTTACTGGGGGGACGGCTACACCTTC	CASSYWGDGYTF
TRBD1	TRBV28	once	TRBJ2-7	TGTGCCAGCAGTCGGCCGGGACAGGAGTCCTACGAGCAGTACTTC	CASSRPGQESYEQYF
NA	TRBV9	NA	TRBJ2-3	TGTGCCAGCAGCTCACAGCCCTTCGGAAGCACAGATACGCAGTATTTT	CASSSQPFGSTDTQYF
NA	TRBV9	NA	TRBJ2-1	TGTGCCAGCAGCGTCCTCGCTAGCCATTCCAACCGAGAGCAGTTCTTC	CASSVLASHSNREQFF
NA	TRBV6-5	NA	TRBJ2-2	TGTGCCAGCAGCTCTGGGAGAGCGAACACCGGGGAGCTGTTTTTT	CASSSGRANTGELFF
NA	TRBV6-5	NA	TRBJ2-2	TGTGCCAGCAGATACCATAGTATTAAGTCCGGGGAGCTGTTTTTT	CASRYHSIKSGELFF
NA	TRBV5-4	few	TRBJ2-1	TGTGCCAGCAGCCTCGGCGGGGAGTTATCCGTCAATGAGCAGTTCTTC	CASSLGGELSVNEQFF
NA	TRBV28	NA	TRBJ1-5	TGTGCCAGCCTGCGGATCGGCCCCAATCAGCCCCAGCATTTT	CASLRIGPNQPQHF
NA	TRBV27	NA	TRBJ1-2	TGTGCCAGCAGCAAAGGTTGGGGGGGAGATGGCTACACCTTC	CASSKGWGGDGYTF
TRBD1	TRBV27	few	TRBJ2-3	TGTGCCAGCAGTACTTCCGGGACAGCTAGCACAGATACGCAGTATTTT	CASSTSGTASTDTQYF
NA	TRBV7-8	NA	TRBJ1-5	TGTGCCAGCAGCCCCTCCTGGGGGGGCAATCAGCCCCAGCATTTT	CASSPSWGGNQPQHF
TRBD2	TRBV2	NA	TRBJ2-1	TGTGCCAGCAGTGAAACAGCGGGAGCCGGTGAGCAGTTCTTC	CASSETAGAGEQFF
TRBD2	TRBV18	NA	TRBJ2-7	TGTGCCAGCTCACCTTCTAGCGGGGCCTACGAGCAGTACTTC	CASSPSSGAYEQYF
NA	TRBV28	once	TRBJ2-7	TGTGCCAGCAGGTTAACAGGGGGGGTTTTTGGAGGATCCCCCTACGAGCAGTACTTC	CASRLTGGVFGGSPYEQYF
TRBD1	TRBV5-6	NA	TRBJ2-3	TGTGCCAGCAGCCCCCGACAGGGTTTCGCAGGGACAGATACGCAGTATTTT	CASSPRQGFAGTDTQYF
NA	TRBV30	NA	TRBJ1-4	TGTGCCTGGAAATACGGAGGCCCAGGTGAAAAACTGTTTTTT	CAWKYGGPGEKLFF
NA	TRBV27	NA	TRBJ2-5	TGTGCCAGCAGTTTACGAGGGGGTCAAGAGACCCAGTACTTC	CASSLRGGQETQYF
NA	TRBV10-2	once	TRBJ2-3	TGCGCCAGCAGTGCCCGGGGGGATACGCAGTATTTT	CASSARGDTQYF
TRBD1	TRBV5-6	NA	TRBJ1-1	TGTGCCAGCAGCTTGGACGGACAGGGCGATTCTGAAGCTTTCTTT	CASSLDGQGDSEAFF
NA	TRBV10-3	once	TRBJ1-2	TGTGCCATCAGTGGAGGGCTGGGGATAGACTATGGCTACACCTTC	CAISGGLGIDYGYTF
NA	TRBV7-2	NA	TRBJ1-3	TGTGCCAGCCGGGTTTCGAGGAACGCTGGAAACACCATATATTTT	CASRVSRNAGNTIYF
TRBD1	TRBV6-6	NA	TRBJ2-7	TGTGCCAGCAGCTTGGGACAGTACGAGCAGTACTTC	CASSLGQYEQYF
TRBD2	TRBV9	NA	TRBJ2-7	TGTGCCAGCAGCGGAACTAGCGGTACCTACGAGCAGTACTTC	CASSGTSGTYEQYF
TRBD1	TRBV30	NA	TRBJ1-2	TGTGCCTGGAGTCCCTCCTCTAAATTCGGGACAGCCTATGGCTACACCTTC	CAWSPSSKFGTAYGYTF
NA	TRBV6-5	NA	TRBJ1-3	TGTGCCAGCAGTTCGGGGAGTATTGGAAACACCATATATTTT	CASSSGSIGNTIYF
TRBD2	TRBV2	NA	TRBJ2-1	TGTGCCAGCAGTTGGAGCGCGGGAGCCTACAATGAGCAGTTCTTC	CASSWSAGAYNEQFF
TRBD1	TRBV2	few	TRBJ1-3	TGTGCCAGCAGTGAGGACAGGGGGTTTGGAAACACCATATATTTT	CASSEDRGFGNTIYF
NA	TRBV30	once	TRBJ1-1	TGTGCCTGGAGTGTAAGAGCCTGGGGAGGGGTGAACACTGAAGCTTTCTTT	CAWSVRAWGGVNTEAFF
NA	TRBV23-1	NA	TRBJ2-7	TGCGCCAGCAGTCTTCCTAGGGGCTACGAGCAGTACTTC	CASSLPRGYEQYF
NA	TRBV29-1	NA	TRBJ1-1	TGCAGCGTTTCCCGGGGAGCGACGAACACTGAAGCTTTCTTT	CSVSRGATNTEAFF
TRBD2	TRBV18	NA	TRBJ2-1	TGTGCCGCGGGGGTCAGCTCCTACAATGAGCAGTTCTTC	CAAGVSSYNEQFF
NA	TRBV6-5	NA	TRBJ2-7	TGTGCCAGCAGTTACCCCCCCAGAGGCGACTACGAGCAGTACTTC	CASSYPPRGDYEQYF
NA	TRBV6-5	NA	TRBJ2-7	TGTGCCAGCAGTGTTTCACTTACCTACGAGCAGTACTTC	CASSVSLTYEQYF
TRBD1	TRBV10-3	NA	TRBJ1-4	TGTGCCATCAGTGCCGTACAGGGGGCGGCCTTGTTTTTT	CAISAVQGAALFF
NA	TRBV16	NA	TRBJ1-4	TGTGCCAGCAGCCTCGGGGCGGGGATTGAAGCAACTAATGAAAAACTGTTTTTT	CASSLGAGIEATNEKLFF
NA	TRBV5-1	NA	TRBJ2-2	TGCGCCAGCAGCCTTACAGGGACCGGGGAGCTGTTTTTT	CASSLTGTGELFF
TRBD1	TRBV6-5	few	TRBJ2-1	TGTGCCAGCAGTTACAGGGGGACAGGGCCCAGCAATGAGCAGTTCTTC	CASSYRGTGPSNEQFF
NA	TRBV7-9	NA	TRBJ1-5	TGTGCCAGCAGCTTAGCTTCGCCAGGGGCAAATCAGCCCCAGCATTTT	CASSLASPGANQPQHF